A single T cell receptor (beta chain) is shown here with its context. Its specificity is unknown. This sample is drawn from a study of T cell repertoires in cytomegalovirus infection. For the study at large: CMV epitopes that were recently identified and HLA-C-restricted were used alongside well-studied HLA-B-restricted ones. From public TCR beta signatures came an indication of both CMV infection and matching HLA type.

Germline CDR1 reads SGHRS; CDR2 reads YFSETQ. The CDR3 extends over 17 amino acids. The ends were cut back, 4 bases at V and 5 bases at J, with 21 bases in the middle. MiXCR, run by TCRdb on the reads, gives a single entry per CDR3 protein. The table includes approximately 990,000 distinct CDR3 sequences, roughly 30% detected once. Regarding the study as a whole: HLA-C-restricted TCR beta clonotypes specific for CMV led the ex vivo response. Individuals carrying CMV plus the relevant HLA were identified by cumulative frequency of public TCR beta families.

The material sequenced was cultured CD8+ T cells from PBMCs, taken from culture after CMV antigen stimulation. The receptor comes from a human donor in good health (CMV status not recorded). Some clones in this sample may be carry-over from other donors' samples. The chain is built from TRBV5-1 and TRBJ2-2; D perhaps matches TRBD2 (6 bases). In nucleotides, the CDR3 is TGCGCCAGCAGCCCCCGGCGGACGGGGGTAGGAACCGGGGAGCTGTTTTTT. Amino acids: CASSPRRTGVGTGELFF.